This T cell receptor beta chain derives from a study of blood T cell repertoires in COVID-19. The wider study: T cells, B-cell-depleted T cells, or PBMCs supplied cDNA or gDNA.

Enrollees, roughly 18 to 90 years old, lived in fewer than 25 US areas. Cohorts were based on clinical histories the participants reported. In germline, CDR1 is SGHNT, CDR2 YYREEE (reference sequence). The CDR3 length is 16 residues. V was clipped by 1 base and J by 4 bases; unmatched bases: 6. This table comes from immunoSEQ multiplex PCR, and its TCRdb copy is limited to in-frame clones, with some not included. The profile shows some 220,000 clones, approximately 90% of them singletons. The sequence came from a woman aged 25 to 45 who had recovered from COVID-19. This rearrangement joins TRBV5-4 to TRBJ2-2; 8 bases align to TRBD2. The sequenced sample was PBMCs or T cells enriched from blood (not recorded which). CDR3: CASSLTSAGVTGELFF. For the CDR3, the DNA is TGTGCCAGCAGCTTGACGTCAGCGGGGGTCACCGGGGAGCTGTTTTTT.